Each of the 20 T cell receptor beta chains below was sequenced from the same sample in a study of blood T cell repertoires in COVID-19. The protocol was immunoSEQ multiplex PCR, while the TCRdb copy is restricted to in-frame clones and leaves out a portion. The sample holds under 250,000 clones, around 80% seen once. What was sequenced was peripheral blood. These receptors all stem from a woman aged 70-85 years with acute or convalescent COVID-19.

V gene TRBV20-1 combines with J gene TRBJ2-7, with 16 bases that match TRBD2. CDR1 and CDR2 from the germline V gene are DFQATT and SNEGSKA (reference sequence). Trimming took 3 bases from V and 7 from J; bases not matched to a gene: 12. The CDR3 contains 17 residues. CDR3 in amino acids: CSASQGPGTSGRGEQYF. For the CDR3, the DNA is TGCAGTGCTAGTCAAGGCCCCGGGACTAGCGGGAGGGGAGAGCAGTACTTC.

The rearrangement links TRBV28 to TRBJ2-2, with 14 positions matching TRBD2. The CDR3 extends over 21 amino acids. J gave up 6 bases and V 3 bases, and 18 bases lay outside the gene matches. Germline CDR1 MDHEN, CDR2 SYDVKM. The DNA for the CDR3 is TGTGCCAGCAGTTTGGACCTTACAAAGACTAGCGGGAGGGGTTTGGCCGGGGAGCTGTTTTTT. Translated: CASSLDLTKTSGRGLAGELFF.

The J gene is TRBJ2-3, the V gene TRBV4-1; 7 bases map to TRBD1. CDR3 length: 16 residues. V gave up 0 bases and J gave up 0 bases; unmatched junction bases: 3. CDR1 is MGHRA, CDR2 YSYEKL, per germline. The CDR3 region has the DNA TGCGCCAGCAGCCAAGAAGGGGGCTCGAGCACAGATACGCAGTATTTT. Protein: CASSQEGGSSTDTQYF.

The CDR3 here is CASSLGRGSYNEQFF. The CDR3 DNA reads TGTGCCAGCAGCTTAGGGAGGGGCTCCTACAATGAGCAGTTCTTC. This rearrangement joins TRBV7-3 to TRBJ2-1, with 7 bases aligning to TRBD2. The CDR3 has 15 residues. Germline V gives CDR1 SGHTA, CDR2 FQGTGA. The junction had 1 base not matched to a gene; V was cut back by 2 bases and J by 0 bases.

This clone occurred a few times. The CDR3 spells CASNRGYGYTF. The CDR3 bases are TGTGCCAGCAACAGGGGCTATGGCTACACCTTC. This chain joins TRBV28 and TRBJ1-2; 7 bases agree with TRBD1. V lost 7 bases and J lost 4; bases outside the gene matches: 0. The germline V gene encodes CDR1 MDHEN and CDR2 SYDVKM. This CDR3 contains 11 residues.

The chain combines TRBV7-9 with TRBJ1-5; perhaps TRBD1 as D (6 bases). This CDR3 has 15 residues. CDR1 SEHNR and CDR2 FQNEAQ come from the germline V gene (reference sequence). V shed 11 bases and J shed 0 bases, with 17 bases lying between them. CDR3 protein: CAAGRDTDSNQPQHF. Written as DNA, the CDR3 is TGTGCCGCTGGACGGGACACAGATAGCAATCAGCCCCAGCATTTT.

The chain links TRBV6-5 to TRBJ1-4, with 10 bases identical to TRBD1. Trimming cost V 7 bases and J 13 bases; bases outside gene matches: 9. This CDR3 has 13 residues. Looked up from germline, CDR1 is MNHEY and CDR2 is SVGAGI. CDR3 amino acids: CASTALDRGILFF. The CDR3 DNA follows: TGTGCCAGCACCGCCCTGGACAGGGGGATACTGTTTTTT.

The chain combines TRBV11-1 with TRBJ1-1; possibly TRBD1 for D (5 bases). The CDR3 runs 14 residues. The germline V and J ends were trimmed by 2 bases and 3 bases, with 10 bases remaining between them. The V gene's germline CDR1 is SGHAT and CDR2 FQDESV (reference sequence). The CDR3 nucleotides read TGTGCCAGCAGCTTAATCGACAGCGACACTGAAGCTTTCTTT. Translation: CASSLIDSDTEAFF.

The chain combines TRBV14 with TRBJ2-1; 14 nucleotides match TRBD2. CDR1 and CDR2 from the germline V gene are SGHDN and FVKESK. V was clipped by 4 bases and J by 8 bases; unmatched bases: 7. This CDR3 spans 16 amino acids. The CDR3 sequence: CASSRRLAGGPHEQFF. The CDR3 nucleotides read TGTGCCAGCAGCCGCCGACTAGCGGGAGGGCCCCATGAGCAGTTCTTC.

The rearrangement joins TRBV27 to TRBJ2-5; 7 nucleotides line up with TRBD1. V lost 5 bases to trimming and J lost 3 bases; unmatched junction nucleotides: 9. Looked up from germline, CDR1 is MNHEY and CDR2 is SMNVEV (reference sequence). This CDR3 has 15 amino acids. CDR3 region: CASSETGKGKETQYF. The CDR3 DNA follows: TGTGCCAGCAGTGAGACAGGGAAGGGAAAAGAGACCCAGTACTTC.

Regarding this clone: The same CDR3 also results from other DNA sequences found in this sample. V is TRBV5-4 and J is TRBJ1-5; D possibly corresponds to TRBD1 (6 bases). V was shortened by 0 bases and J by 3 bases, with 7 bases between the two germline ends. The length of the CDR3 is 14 residues. Germline assignment: CDR1 SGHNT and CDR2 YYREEE (reference sequence). The CDR3 loop is CASSLDRDNQPQHF. The CDR3 DNA sequence: TGTGCCAGCAGCTTGGACAGGGACAATCAGCCCCAGCATTTT.

This sequence joins TRBV10-3 and TRBJ1-1; D unresolved. CDR3 size: 14 residues. Germline loops: CDR1 ENHRY, CDR2 SYGVKD. V lost 0 bases, J lost 4 bases, and 9 bases lay in between. CDR3 nucleotides: TGTGCCATCAGTGAGTCAGGAAGAGGCACTGAAGCTTTCTTT. Amino acid sequence: CAISESGRGTEAFF.

This sequence joins TRBV10-3 and TRBJ2-7; D is perhaps TRBD2 (5 bases). CDR1 is ENHRY and CDR2 is SYGVKD in the germline V gene. This CDR3 is built from 12 residues. Trimming took 8 bases from V and 3 from J, leaving 11 bases between them. CDR3 DNA sequence: TGTGCCATCGGGATACGGGGCTACGAGCAGTACTTC. Its translation is CAIGIRGYEQYF.

The rearrangement links TRBV5-8 to TRBJ2-1, with D unclear. CDR3 length: 15 amino acids. V was shortened by 0 bases and J by 3 bases, with 10 bases between the two germline ends. Germline assignment: CDR1 SGHTS and CDR2 YDEGEE. The CDR3 bases are TGTGCCAGCAGCTTGGCCTACCCACGCTACAATGAGCAGTTCTTC. Translating it yields CASSLAYPRYNEQFF.

The chain has TRBV28 and TRBJ2-3; TRBD1 agrees at 9 bases. Germline V gives CDR1 MDHEN, CDR2 SYDVKM. The CDR3 contains 15 residues. The ends lost 6 bases at V and 3 bases at J; junction bases unmatched: 7. The CDR3 nucleotides read TGTGCCAGCAGCTGGGACAGGGTGAGGACAGATACGCAGTATTTT. Its protein is CASSWDRVRTDTQYF.

J is TRBJ2-1 and V is TRBV28; D might be TRBD2 (5 bases). Looked up from germline, CDR1 is MDHEN and CDR2 is SYDVKM. V was cut by 6 bases and J by 4 bases, with 13 bases left in between. The CDR3 is 14 residues long. DNA for the CDR3: TGTGCCAGCAGCCCCGGGGAAACTTACAATGAGCAGTTCTTC. It is translated as CASSPGETYNEQFF. Combining the CDR3 with reference TRBV28 and TRBJ2-1 gives the whole variable domain DVKVTQSSRYLVKRTGEKVFLECVQDMDHENMFWYRQDPGLGLRLIYFSYDVKMKEKGDIPEGYSVSREKKERFSLILESASTNQTSMYLCASSPGETYNEQFFGPGTRLTVL.

The chain recombines TRBV10-2 with TRBJ2-7, with 7 bases matching TRBD2. V was clipped by 3 bases and J by 3 bases; unmatched bases: 2. The CDR3 contains 13 residues. Germline-derived CDR1 and CDR2 are WSHSY and SAAADI. CDR3 region: CASSDPSGYEQYF. Here the CDR3 DNA reads TGCGCCAGCAGTGATCCTAGCGGCTACGAGCAGTACTTC.

CDR3 bases: TGCGCCAGCAGCCAGGACAGGGGACCCTACGAGCAGTACTTC. Protein: CASSQDRGPYEQYF. This chain links TRBV5-1 with TRBJ2-7, with 9 bases identical to TRBD1. The V and J ends lost 4 bases and 2 bases, in that order; junction bases with no gene match: 4. The CDR3 loop spans 14 amino acids. The germline CDR1 and CDR2 sequences are SGHRS and YFSETQ.

The gene calls are TRBV2 and TRBJ1-4; no definite D call. Germline CDR1 reads SNHLY; CDR2 reads FYNNEI. The germline V and J ends were trimmed by 0 bases and 5 bases, with 7 bases remaining between them. This CDR3 is 14 amino acids long. The CDR3: CASSEASQNEKLFF. The CDR3 DNA reads TGTGCCAGCAGTGAAGCGTCTCAGAATGAAAAACTGTTTTTT.

The chain uses TRBV6-5 and TRBJ1-4, with D hard to call. Trimming pared 2 bases from V and 3 bases from J, leaving 7 bases between. Germline lookup yields CDR1 MNHEY and CDR2 SVGAGI. CDR3 length: 14 residues. The CDR3 nucleotides read TGTGCCAGCAGTTACACACGATCTAATGAAAAACTGTTTTTT. Translated, it gives CASSYTRSNEKLFF.